Listed below are T cell receptor beta chains from one sample, sequenced in a study of OX40 agonist ivuxolimab in advanced cancers. The method was immunoSEQ multiplex PCR; TCRdb's version includes in-frame clones alone and lacks a portion of them. The sample carries some 70,000 clones, roughly 89% recorded once. The starting material was CD4+ or CD8+ T cells sorted from blood, obtained in a trial of the OX40 agonist ivuxolimab. The receptors stem from an adult with an advanced solid tumor such as melanoma, head and neck, liver or kidney cancer. CDR3s include the opening cysteine and the closing phenylalanine or tryptophan. Fields, in order: V gene, J gene, CDR3 protein.

>TRBV29-1|TRBJ2-5
CSVEDGGETQYF
>TRBV7-3|TRBJ2-1
CASSPGTPGYYNEQFF
>TRBV6-1|TRBJ2-3
CASSGPGGGPADTQYF
>TRBV5-6|TRBJ2-3
CASLAWMLDTQYF
>TRBV30|TRBJ1-5
CAWSPRGNQPQHF
>TRBV7-2|TRBJ1-1
CASSFLTGSGGEAFF
>TRBV11-2|TRBJ2-7
CASSVLDLSREQYF
>TRBV7-2|TRBJ1-5
CASSTDSNQPQHF
>TRBV5-1|TRBJ1-2
CASSEQGVRTNYGYTF
>TRBV18|TRBJ2-7
CASSPPLSYEQYF
>TRBV4-1|TRBJ2-2
CASSHAKSNTGELFF
>TRBV5-1|TRBJ1-6
CASSLGTNNSPLHF
>TRBV7-2|TRBJ1-2
CASSRDRGLSYGYTF
>TRBV27|TRBJ1-4
CASSLGGSEKLFF
>TRBV18|TRBJ2-5
CASSRGTSGVETQYF